These 23 T cell receptor beta chains came from one sample sequenced in a study of naive and memory T cell subsets. Two oligonucleotides, mixed equimolar, formed the beta constant-region primer covering TRBC1 and TRBC2. Ligated cDNA was amplified by four rounds of PCR with nested alpha and beta constant-region primers and SP2. MiXCR, run by TCRdb on the UMI-ligation and nested PCR reads, gives a single entry per CDR3 protein. The sample includes approximately 80,000 distinct CDR3 sequences, about 10% of them seen just once. Source material: naive CD8+ T cells from blood. The receptors originated from a human donor in good health.

This clonotype was seen at least ten times. The CDR3 reads CASSVVPGYEQYF. As DNA, the CDR3 is TGTGCCAGCAGCGTAGTGCCGGGATACGAGCAGTACTTC. The rearrangement links TRBV9 to TRBJ2-7; weak D call: TRBD2 (5 bases). Germline assignment: CDR1 SGDLS and CDR2 YYNGEE. V lost 0 bases, J lost 4 bases, and 8 bases lay in between. The CDR3 covers 13 residues. The full variable domain, completed using reference TRBV9 and TRBJ2-7, is DSGVTQTPKHLITATGQRVTLRCSPRSGDLSVYWYQQSLDQGLQFLIQYYNGEERAKGNILERFSAQQFPDLHSELNLSSLELGDSALYFCASSVVPGYEQYFGPGTRLTVT.

Points on this clonotype: It may be a read error: a sequence one base away is much more abundant. The CDR3 spells CTSSYSTWAVGAFF. Here the CDR3 DNA reads TGTACCAGCAGTTACTCGACTTGGGCCGTCGGAGCTTTCTTT. The chain joins TRBV6-2 or TRBV6-3 to TRBJ1-1; D is undetermined. The CDR3 has 14 residues. From germline, CDR1 is MNHEY and CDR2 SVGEGT.

This clonotype was seen many times. The chain employs TRBV27 and TRBJ2-7, with 8 bases lining up with TRBD2. Unmatched junction bases numbered 7, after V lost 3 bases and J lost 0 bases. Germline assignment: CDR1 MNHEY and CDR2 SMNVEV (reference sequence). This CDR3 contains 16 residues. This CDR3 is CASSFYPGTSSYEQYF. The CDR3 nucleotides are TGTGCCAGCAGTTTTTACCCTGGGACTAGCTCCTACGAGCAGTACTTC.

This clonotype was picked up many times. The V and J genes are TRBV12-3 or TRBV12-4 and TRBJ2-3, with 13 bases that match TRBD2. This CDR3 contains 15 residues. Losses at the gene ends were 5 bases for V and 6 bases for J; bases not matched to a gene: 5. CDR3 sequence (DNA): TGTGCCAGCAGTCCCGGACTAGCGGGAGTTGATACGCAGTATTTT. This gives the protein CASSPGLAGVDTQYF.

This clonotype has ten or more counts. The rearrangement joins TRBV5-4 to TRBJ1-1, with no clear D. The CDR3 length is 11 residues. Per germline, CDR1 SGHNT and CDR2 YYREEE (reference sequence). Trimming stripped 4 bases from V and 4 bases from J, with 5 bases between. CDR3 residues: CASSEGTEAFF. The CDR3 DNA follows: TGTGCCAGCAGCGAGGGCACTGAAGCTTTCTTT.

This clonotype occurred many times. The DNA of the CDR3 is TGTGCCAGCAGCCAAGCGGTGGACTATTCTGGAGAGCAGTTCTTC. Translated, it gives CASSQAVDYSGEQFF. The chain carries TRBV14 and TRBJ2-1; D might be TRBD2 (6 bases). Germline V gene data show CDR1 as SGHDN and CDR2 as FVKESK. The CDR3 has 15 amino acids. V was clipped by 1 base and J by 10 bases, with 17 bases between them.

This clonotype came up many times. V and J are TRBV5-5 and TRBJ2-2; 10 bases fit TRBD2. The V gene end was trimmed by 1 base and the J gene end by 3 bases; junction bases not matched to a gene: 0. Germline CDR1 and CDR2: SGHKS and YYEKEE (reference sequence). This CDR3 is built from 15 residues. The CDR3 nucleotides are TGTGCCAGCAGCTTGCTAGCGGGGGACACCGGGGAGCTGTTTTTT. Amino acids: CASSLLAGDTGELFF.

The rearrangement uses TRBV6-5 and TRBJ2-1, with TRBD2 matching over 11 bases. After removal of 5 bases from V and 7 bases from J, the junction contained 7 bases not matched to a gene. Germline V gene data show CDR1 as MNHEY and CDR2 as SVGAGI. This CDR3 contains 15 residues. CDR3 coding DNA: TGTGCCAGCAGTATAGCGGGAGGGCCTGGTAATGAGCAGTTCTTC. This translates into CASSIAGGPGNEQFF.

This clonotype appeared many times. The chain couples TRBV29-1 to TRBJ2-7; 10 positions match TRBD2. CDR1 and CDR2 from the germline V gene are SQVTM and ANQGSEA. V gave up 3 bases and J gave up 0 bases; unmatched junction bases: 8. This CDR3 has 16 residues. The CDR3, as DNA: TGCAGCGTTGATGGGGTAGCGGGGGGAAGCTCCTACGAGCAGTACTTC. It yields the protein CSVDGVAGGSSYEQYF.

The CDR3 DNA follows: TGTGCCAGCACTGGACAGGGTGAGGACCTAAACGCAGATACGCAGTATTTT. This translates into CASTGQGEDLNADTQYF. The J gene is TRBJ2-3, the V gene TRBV7-8; 8 bases are shared with TRBD1. The CDR3 extends over 17 amino acids. Germline lookup yields CDR1 SGHVS and CDR2 FQNEAQ. V shed 7 bases and J 4 bases; nucleotides not matched to a gene: 16.

The chain links TRBV20-1 to TRBJ2-2; D may be TRBD1 or TRBD2 (5 bases each). Germline V gene lookup returns CDR1 DFQATT and CDR2 SNEGSKA (reference sequence). CDR3 size: 11 residues. In DNA, the CDR3 is TGCGGGGGAGTATATACCGGGGAGCTGTTTTTT. It translates to CGGVYTGELFF.

This clonotype was seen just once. The chain recombines TRBV14 with TRBJ2-7, with 7 bases identical to TRBD1. This CDR3 is 14 amino acids long. V gave up 4 bases and J gave up 3 bases; unmatched junction bases: 6. Germline values: CDR1 SGHDN, CDR2 FVKESK. CDR3 loop: CASSPPGQVYEQYF. CDR3 coding DNA: TGTGCCAGCAGCCCCCCTGGACAGGTCTACGAGCAGTACTTC.

This rearrangement joins TRBV29-1 to TRBJ2-1; 12 bases match TRBD2. Germline CDR1 reads SQVTM; CDR2 reads ANQGSEA. This CDR3 is 16 amino acids long. V lost 1 base to trimming and J lost 5 bases; unmatched junction nucleotides: 6. CDR3 in amino acids: CSVEGRTSGNNNEQFF. CDR3 bases: TGCAGCGTTGAAGGGCGGACTAGCGGGAACAACAATGAGCAGTTCTTC.

In this sample, this clonotype turned up many times. The chain combines TRBV24-1 with TRBJ2-1; D is unclear. In germline, CDR1 is KGHDR, CDR2 SFDVKD. V was trimmed by 4 bases and J by 1 base, leaving 13 bases between them. The CDR3 runs 16 residues. This CDR3 is CATSEQWADSYNEQFF. CDR3 sequence (DNA): TGTGCCACCAGTGAACAATGGGCCGATTCCTACAATGAGCAGTTCTTC.

This clonotype was observed many times. V gene TRBV19 combines with J gene TRBJ2-1; 8 bases align to TRBD2. V lost 7 bases and J lost 2; bases outside the gene matches: 4. This CDR3 region has 14 residues. Germline V gene sequence: CDR1 LNHDA, CDR2 SQIVND (reference sequence). The DNA for the CDR3 is TGTGCCAGTACGGGGCGGGAGGCCTACAATGAGCAGTTCTTC. It is translated as CASTGREAYNEQFF.

About this clonotype: The junction does not match germline at one end; this may be a read error. V is TRBV5-1 and J is TRBJ1-1; weak D call: TRBD1 (5 bases). Germline lookup yields CDR1 SGHRS and CDR2 YFSETQ. This CDR3 contains 13 residues. The CDR3 DNA is TGCGACAGCGCAGGGACGTCGGGGTATGAAGCTTTCTTT. Its translation: CDSAGTSGYEAFF.

The DNA of the CDR3 is TGCAGCGGCGGACTTGGCTACAATGAGCAGTTCTTC. Its translation: CSGGLGYNEQFF. The chain has TRBV29-1 and TRBJ2-1, with D perhaps matching TRBD2 (5 bases). Germline CDR1 and CDR2: SQVTM and ANQGSEA. The CDR3 is made up of 12 amino acids. The ends were cut back, 7 bases at V and 3 bases at J, with 10 bases in the middle.

A remark on this clonotype: This could be a read error, since a much larger clone is one nucleotide away. The chain has TRBV6-6 and TRBJ2-3; the D gene is possibly TRBD2 (5 bases). The CDR3 spans 18 residues. From germline, CDR1 is MNHNY and CDR2 SVGAGI (reference sequence). The CDR3 protein is CASSYPRSGFAGTDTRYF. Written as DNA, the CDR3 is TGTGCCAGCAGTTACCCCAGGTCCGGGTTCGCGGGCACAGATACGCGGTATTTT.

This clonotype has only a few counts. This sequence joins TRBV28 and TRBJ2-3; TRBD2 is a possible D gene (6 bases). The V gene lost 5 bases and the J gene lost 0 bases, with 21 bases spanning the gap. Germline CDR1 and CDR2: MDHEN and SYDVKM. The CDR3 loop spans 18 amino acids. DNA for the CDR3: TGTGCCAGCAGTACCCGGGACGGAGGGTATTCTAGCACAGATACGCAGTATTTT. It encodes CASSTRDGGYSSTDTQYF. Variable domain in full (rest from reference TRBV28 and TRBJ2-3): DVKVTQSSRYLVKRTGEKVFLECVQDMDHENMFWYRQDPGLGLRLIYFSYDVKMKEKGDIPEGYSVSREKKERFSLILESASTNQTSMYLCASSTRDGGYSSTDTQYFGPGTRLTVL.

V and J are TRBV9 and TRBJ1-5, with unresolved D. The CDR3 consists of 14 residues. Germline CDR1 is SGDLS and CDR2 is YYNGEE. V lost 0 bases, J lost 0 bases, and 4 bases lay in between. The CDR3: CASSVESSNQPQHF. The CDR3 DNA follows: TGTGCCAGCAGCGTAGAGAGTAGCAATCAGCCCCAGCATTTT.

This clonotype showed up many times. The chain links TRBV12-3 or TRBV12-4 to TRBJ2-3, with TRBD2 matching 10 bases. J lost 5 bases, V lost 4 bases, and 9 bases had no gene match. The CDR3 runs 16 residues. CDR3 nucleotides: TGTGCCAGCAGTTACGGTCTAGCGGGAGCAGAAGATACGCAGTATTTT. It translates to CASSYGLAGAEDTQYF.

This clonotype was counted at least ten times. The V and J genes are TRBV9 and TRBJ2-2, with D unresolved. V dropped 3 bases and J dropped 6 bases, with 6 bases sitting between them. The CDR3 has 12 amino acids. Germline loops: CDR1 SGDLS, CDR2 YYNGEE. CDR3: CASSATSGELFF. In DNA, the CDR3 is TGTGCCAGCAGCGCGACTTCCGGGGAGCTGTTTTTT.

This clonotype was seen at least ten times. In DNA form, the CDR3 reads TGTGCCAGCAGCTTGGCTAGCGGGAGAGGTGATACGCAGTATTTT. It codes for CASSLASGRGDTQYF. V and J are TRBV5-4 and TRBJ2-3; the match to TRBD2 covers 10 bases. The germline gives CDR1 SGHNT, CDR2 YYREEE (reference sequence). V lost 0 bases, J lost 6 bases, and 4 bases stayed unmatched. The CDR3 has 15 residues.